This T cell receptor (beta chain) was retrieved from a study of blood T cell repertoires in COVID-19. Study-level background: Spain, Italy and the United States supplied samples that represented acute and convalescent COVID-19. The analysed material was cDNA or gDNA that came from T cells, B-cell-depleted T cells, or PBMCs.

The CDR3 runs 12 residues. Germline V gives CDR1 MNHEY, CDR2 SMNVEV (reference sequence). Trimming removed 1 base from V and 8 bases from J, with 8 bases in between. As originally analysed: From reference gene primer amplification, estimates of nucleated cell counts were derived. TCRdb keeps only in-frame clones here, not all; method: immunoSEQ multiplex PCR. Clone size and V and J calls were adopted from that table, with D and trimming inferred from the DNA. The profile shows 130,000 to 150,000 clones, 60% to 85% of them singletons. The sequenced sample consisted of peripheral blood. The V and J genes are TRBV27 and TRBJ1-2, with a possible D match to TRBD1 (5 bases). This TCR was recovered from a woman aged 55-69 years with acute or convalescent COVID-19. CDR3 nucleotides: TGTGCCAGCAGTTTATGGACATGCGGCTACACCTTC. Its translation is CASSLWTCGYTF.